This T cell receptor beta chain was captured in a study of cytomegalovirus exposure and HLA in healthy donors. Turning to the study itself: Among the approximately 400 genotyped donors, around 85% were placed in the Caucasian-associated ancestry cluster. Study observations and caveats: Listed as cytomegalovirus-associated were 150 or so TCR beta chains. Among the sequence variants, a highly shared cluster was likely an artifact of sequencing.

Concerning this clone itself: Its specificity is not known.

Researchers ran the PCR with 60 Vbeta and 13 Jbeta primers. The protocol was immunoSEQ multiplex PCR, while the TCRdb copy is restricted to in-frame clones and leaves out a portion. The sample lists about 140,000 clones, roughly 82% occurring once. The TCR sequence derives from a man between 18 and 29 years old in good health and CMV-seropositive. The sample comprised PBMCs.

CDR3 DNA sequence: TGTGCCAGCAGTTTACCTCAGGGGGAATCCTACGAGCAGTACTTC. This translates into CASSLPQGESYEQYF. This chain uses TRBV28 with TRBJ2-7; TRBD1 matches at 7 bases. Germline CDR1 reads MDHEN; CDR2 reads SYDVKM. This CDR3 contains 15 residues. V shed 2 bases and J 1 base; nucleotides not matched to a gene: 5.